Listed below are T cell receptor beta chains from one sample, sequenced in a study of cytomegalovirus exposure and HLA in healthy donors. The data were produced by immunoSEQ multiplex PCR, yet TCRdb's version contains in-frame clones alone and is incomplete. The sample lists a few hundred thousand clones; around 90% were seen once. Sequenced: PBMCs. Source of these receptors: a girl aged 2 to 9 in good health and CMV-seronegative. The CDR3 runs from the conserved cysteine through the conserved F or W. A D gene is named only where the DNA matches it firmly. A row's size may be missing; if present it is once, few, many or a size class.

size | J | D | V | CDR3 | DNA
. | TRBJ2-7 | TRBD2 | TRBV28 | CASSPLPRETKNEQYF | TGTGCCAGCAGCCCCCTACCGCGGGAGACAAAGAACGAGCAGTACTTC
. | TRBJ1-4 | TRBD1 | TRBV2 | CASGTAYATNEKLFF | TGTGCCAGCGGGACAGCGTATGCAACTAATGAAAAACTGTTTTTT
once | TRBJ2-2 | TRBD2 | TRBV25-1 | CASSVGLAGGLNTGELFF | TGTGCCAGCAGTGTGGGACTAGCGGGGGGCCTGAACACCGGGGAGCTGTTTTTT
. | TRBJ2-6 | . | TRBV10-3 | CAISVSEAGANVLTF | TGTGCCATCAGTGTGAGCGAGGCTGGGGCCAACGTCCTGACTTTC
. | TRBJ1-6 | . | TRBV6-1 | CASSVPGGQRNSPLHF | TGTGCCAGCAGTGTTCCCGGCGGACAGAGAAATTCACCCCTCCACTTT
. | TRBJ1-2 | . | TRBV6-5 | CASRGGANYGYTF | TGTGCCAGCAGGGGGGGGGCTAACTATGGCTACACCTTC
once | TRBJ2-7 | . | TRBV6-5 | CASTTPGRSHEQYF | TGTGCCAGCACTACTCCCGGGAGAAGCCACGAGCAGTACTTC
. | TRBJ2-6 | TRBD1 | TRBV7-6 | CASSPGVTGKAGANVLTF | TGTGCCAGCAGCCCCGGTGTGACAGGGAAGGCTGGGGCCAACGTCCTGACTTTC
. | TRBJ2-7 | . | TRBV29-1 | CSVEQGGIYEQYF | TGCAGCGTTGAACAGGGGGGCATCTACGAGCAGTACTTC
. | TRBJ1-1 | . | TRBV27 | CASSILENTEAFF | TGTGCCAGCAGTATATTAGAGAACACTGAAGCTTTCTTT
. | TRBJ2-2 | . | TRBV30 | CAWSFRGGEGELFF | TGTGCCTGGAGCTTCCGAGGGGGAGAAGGGGAGCTGTTTTTT
. | TRBJ2-2 | . | TRBV11-3 | CASSLIPGGELFF | TGTGCCAGCAGCTTGATACCGGGCGGGGAGCTGTTTTTT
once | TRBJ1-4 | TRBD1 | TRBV6-5 | CASSYSRDRGRGKLFF | TGTGCCAGCAGTTACTCTCGGGACAGGGGGCGCGGAAAACTGTTTTTT
. | TRBJ2-1 | . | TRBV29-1 | CSGSSEDSYNEQFF | TGCAGCGGTTCTAGCGAAGACTCCTACAATGAGCAGTTCTTC
. | TRBJ1-2 | . | TRBV5-5 | CASSDTGGYTF | TGTGCCAGCAGCGATACAGGGGGCTACACCTTC
. | TRBJ1-1 | . | TRBV20-1 | CSAHNSFF | TGCAGTGCCCATAACTCTTTCTTT
. | TRBJ2-5 | . | TRBV5-1 | CASSLEVSGEETQYF | TGCGCCAGCAGCTTGGAGGTTAGCGGAGAAGAGACCCAGTACTTC
. | TRBJ2-5 | TRBD2 | TRBV4-1 | CASSQTGLAQETQYF | TGCGCCAGCAGCCAAACCGGACTAGCCCAGGAGACCCAGTACTTC
. | TRBJ1-2 | . | TRBV30 | CAWSYSGRVYYGYTF | TGTGCCTGGAGTTATTCGGGCAGGGTGTACTATGGCTACACCTTC
. | TRBJ1-5 | TRBD1 | TRBV30 | CAWRHPGTVNQPQHF | TGTGCCTGGAGGCATCCCGGGACAGTCAATCAGCCCCAGCATTTT
. | TRBJ2-7 | TRBD2 | TRBV27 | CASSLTLTTVAGVFYEQYF | TGTGCCAGCAGTCTTACCCTTACGACTGTGGCGGGAGTATTCTACGAGCAGTACTTC
. | TRBJ2-6 | . | TRBV28 | CASSIPTALSGANVLTF | TGTGCCAGCAGTATTCCGACAGCCCTCTCTGGGGCCAACGTCCTGACTTTC
. | TRBJ1-1 | . | TRBV6-5 | CASSYQGQSNTEAFF | TGTGCCAGCAGTTATCAGGGACAATCGAACACTGAAGCTTTCTTT
once | TRBJ2-3 | TRBD2 | TRBV4-1 | CASSQMGSGETTDTQYF | TGCGCCAGCAGCCAGATGGGAAGCGGGGAGACCACAGATACGCAGTATTTT
. | TRBJ2-4 | . | TRBV2 | CASTDSGNIQYF | TGTGCCAGCACCGATTCGGGGAACATTCAGTACTTC
. | TRBJ2-3 | . | TRBV7-2 | CASSLRFRGSTDTQYF | TGTGCCAGCAGCTTACGGTTTAGGGGGAGCACAGATACGCAGTATTTT
. | TRBJ1-2 | . | TRBV28 | CASSLEDRIF | TGTGCCAGCAGTTTGGAAGACAGAATCTTC
. | TRBJ2-7 | TRBD2 | TRBV6-1 | CASSLAGDYEQYF | TGTGCCAGCAGTCTTGCGGGGGACTACGAGCAGTACTTC
once | TRBJ2-1 | TRBD1 | TRBV28 | CASSSFRPGGDEQFF | TGTGCCAGCAGTTCCTTCCGGCCAGGGGGCGACGAGCAGTTCTTC
. | TRBJ2-1 | TRBD2 | TRBV6-1 | CASAASGSSYNEQFF | TGTGCCAGCGCGGCTAGCGGGAGCTCCTACAATGAGCAGTTCTTC
. | TRBJ2-1 | . | TRBV5-1 | CASSLGLDSYNEQFF | TGCGCCAGCAGCTTGGGACTAGACTCCTACAATGAGCAGTTCTTC
once | TRBJ2-1 | . | TRBV4-1 | CASSPQGRETDEQFF | TGTGCCAGCAGCCCCCAGGGGCGGGAGACCGATGAGCAGTTCTTC
. | TRBJ2-2 | . | TRBV7-2 | CASSFMGPETGELFF | TGTGCCAGCAGCTTTATGGGTCCGGAGACCGGGGAGCTGTTTTTT
. | TRBJ2-7 | . | TRBV10-3 | CAISESVFSSYEQYF | TGTGCCATCAGTGAGTCGGTTTTTAGCTCCTACGAGCAGTACTTC
. | TRBJ1-6 | . | TRBV5-1 | CASSLAATYNSPLHF | TGCGCCAGCAGCTTGGCCGCGACCTATAATTCACCCCTCCACTTT
. | TRBJ1-1 | . | TRBV5-8 | CASLGRRHTEAFF | TGTGCCAGTTTGGGCAGGCGACACACTGAAGCTTTCTTT
. | TRBJ1-2 | TRBD1 | TRBV27 | CASRAGTANYGYTF | TGTGCCAGCCGCGCCGGGACAGCTAACTATGGCTACACCTTC
. | TRBJ2-3 | TRBD2 | TRBV7-9 | CASSWASGSSTDTQYF | TGTGCCAGCAGCTGGGCTAGCGGGAGTTCCACAGATACGCAGTATTTT
. | TRBJ2-7 | . | TRBV5-1 | CASSLAADSYEQYF | TGCGCCAGCAGCTTGGCGGCGGACTCCTACGAGCAGTACTTC
. | TRBJ2-1 | . | TRBV2 | CASTQSPEPGEQFF | TGTGCCAGCACGCAATCACCAGAGCCGGGTGAGCAGTTCTTC
once | TRBJ1-6 | TRBD1 | TRBV5-1 | CASRDEIVGQGNSPLHF | TGCGCCAGCAGGGATGAGATAGTCGGACAGGGGAATTCACCCCTCCACTTT
. | TRBJ1-2 | TRBD1 | TRBV5-1 | CASSPTGGADNYGYTF | TGCGCCAGCAGCCCTACAGGGGGGGCGGATAACTATGGCTACACCTTC
few | TRBJ2-7 | TRBD1 | TRBV6-5 | CASSPGQNNEQYF | TGTGCCAGCAGTCCGGGACAGAACAACGAGCAGTACTTC
once | TRBJ1-1 | TRBD1 | TRBV30 | CAWSTRDRTNTEAFF | TGTGCCTGGAGTACCCGGGACAGGACGAACACTGAAGCTTTCTTT
. | TRBJ2-7 | TRBD2 | TRBV5-1 | CASSPSPGLAEYEQYF | TGCGCCAGCAGCCCATCTCCGGGACTAGCGGAGTACGAGCAGTACTTC
once | TRBJ2-1 | TRBD1 | TRBV5-6 | CASSSRTGVHEQFF | TGTGCCAGCAGCTCGCGGACAGGGGTCCATGAGCAGTTCTTC
. | TRBJ2-1 | . | TRBV7-3 | CASSLGGDEQFF | TGTGCCAGCAGCTTAGGGGGCGATGAGCAGTTCTTC
. | TRBJ2-7 | TRBD1 | TRBV19 | CASSQGAWFYEQYF | TGTGCCAGTAGCCAGGGGGCTTGGTTCTACGAGCAGTACTTC